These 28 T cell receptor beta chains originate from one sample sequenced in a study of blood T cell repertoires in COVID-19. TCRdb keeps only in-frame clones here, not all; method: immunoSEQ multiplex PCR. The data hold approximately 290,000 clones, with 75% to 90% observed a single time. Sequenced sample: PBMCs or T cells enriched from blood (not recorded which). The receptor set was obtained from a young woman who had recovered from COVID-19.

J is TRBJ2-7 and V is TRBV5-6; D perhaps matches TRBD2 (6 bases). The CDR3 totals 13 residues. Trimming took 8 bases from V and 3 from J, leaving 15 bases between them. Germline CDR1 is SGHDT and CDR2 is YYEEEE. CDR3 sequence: CASHRVGGYEQYF. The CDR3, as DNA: TGTGCCAGTCATAGGGTCGGGGGCTACGAGCAGTACTTC.

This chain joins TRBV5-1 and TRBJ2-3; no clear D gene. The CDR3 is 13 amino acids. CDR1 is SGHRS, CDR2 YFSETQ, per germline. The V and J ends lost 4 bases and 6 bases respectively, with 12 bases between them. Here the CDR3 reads CASSPRFHDTQYF. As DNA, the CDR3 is TGCGCCAGCAGCCCTCGGTTCCACGATACGCAGTATTTT. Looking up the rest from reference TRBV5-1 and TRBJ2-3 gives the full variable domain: KAGVTQTPRYLIKTRGQQVTLSCSPISGHRSVSWYQQTPGQGLQFLFEYFSETQRNKGNFPGRFSGRQFSNSRSEMNVSTLELGDSALYLCASSPRFHDTQYFGPGTRLTVL.

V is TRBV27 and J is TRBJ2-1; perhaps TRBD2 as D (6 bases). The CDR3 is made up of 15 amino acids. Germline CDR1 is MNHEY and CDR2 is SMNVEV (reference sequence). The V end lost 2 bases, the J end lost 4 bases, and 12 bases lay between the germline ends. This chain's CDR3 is CASSLLGSGYNEQFF. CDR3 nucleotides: TGTGCCAGCAGTTTACTCGGGAGTGGGTACAATGAGCAGTTCTTC.

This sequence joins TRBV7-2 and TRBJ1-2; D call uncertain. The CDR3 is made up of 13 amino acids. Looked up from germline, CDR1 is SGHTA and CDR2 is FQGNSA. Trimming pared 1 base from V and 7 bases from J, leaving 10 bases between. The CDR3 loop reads CASSLGGYSGYTF. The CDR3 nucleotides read TGTGCCAGCAGCTTAGGCGGCTACTCTGGCTACACCTTC.

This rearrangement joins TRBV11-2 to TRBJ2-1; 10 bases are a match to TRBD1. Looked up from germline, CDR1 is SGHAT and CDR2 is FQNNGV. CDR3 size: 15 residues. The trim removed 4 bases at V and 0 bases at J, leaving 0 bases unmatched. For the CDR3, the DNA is TGTGCCAGCAGCTGGACAGGGGGCTCCTACAATGAGCAGTTCTTC. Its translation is CASSWTGGSYNEQFF. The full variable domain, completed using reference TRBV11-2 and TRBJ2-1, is EAGVAQSPRYKIIEKRQSVAFWCNPISGHATLYWYQQILGQGPKLLIQFQNNGVVDDSQLPKDRFSAERLKGVDSTLKIQPAKLEDSAVYLCASSWTGGSYNEQFFGPGTRLTVL.

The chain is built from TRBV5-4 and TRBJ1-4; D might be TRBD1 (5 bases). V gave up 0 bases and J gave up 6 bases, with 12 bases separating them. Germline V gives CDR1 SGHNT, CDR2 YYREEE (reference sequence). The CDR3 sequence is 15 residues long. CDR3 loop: CASSLAGRADEKLFF. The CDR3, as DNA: TGTGCCAGCAGCTTGGCGGGCAGGGCTGATGAAAAACTGTTTTTT.

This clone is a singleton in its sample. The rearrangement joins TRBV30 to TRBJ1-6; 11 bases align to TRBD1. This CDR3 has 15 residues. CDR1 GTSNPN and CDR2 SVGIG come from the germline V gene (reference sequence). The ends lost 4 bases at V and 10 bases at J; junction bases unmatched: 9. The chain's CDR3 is CAWKGTGGRRSPLHF. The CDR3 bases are TGTGCCTGGAAGGGGACAGGGGGGAGACGGTCACCCCTCCACTTT. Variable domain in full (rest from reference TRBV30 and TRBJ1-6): SQTIHQWPATLVQPVGSPLSLECTVEGTSNPNLYWYRQAAGRGLQLLFYSVGIGQISSEVPQNLSASRPQDRQFILSSKKLLLSDSGFYLCAWKGTGGRRSPLHFGNGTRLTVT.

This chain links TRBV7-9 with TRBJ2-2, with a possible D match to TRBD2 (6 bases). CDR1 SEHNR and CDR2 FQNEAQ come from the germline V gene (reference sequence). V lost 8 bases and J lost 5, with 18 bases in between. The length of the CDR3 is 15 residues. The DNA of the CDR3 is TGTGCCAGCTTGGGGGAGGCCCGCAGAACCGGGGAGCTGTTTTTT. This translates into CASLGEARRTGELFF.

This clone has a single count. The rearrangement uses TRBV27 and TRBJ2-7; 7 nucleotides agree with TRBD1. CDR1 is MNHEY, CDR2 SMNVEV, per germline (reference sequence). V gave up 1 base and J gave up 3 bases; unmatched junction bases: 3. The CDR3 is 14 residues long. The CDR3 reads CASSLFTGDYEQYF. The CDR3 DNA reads TGTGCCAGCAGTTTATTTACAGGGGACTACGAGCAGTACTTC.

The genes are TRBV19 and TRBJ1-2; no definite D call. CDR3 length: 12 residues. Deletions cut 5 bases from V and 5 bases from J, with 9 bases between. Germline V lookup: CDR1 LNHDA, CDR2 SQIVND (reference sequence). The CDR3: CASSSIAYGYTF. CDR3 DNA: TGTGCCAGTAGTTCGATAGCTTATGGCTACACCTTC.

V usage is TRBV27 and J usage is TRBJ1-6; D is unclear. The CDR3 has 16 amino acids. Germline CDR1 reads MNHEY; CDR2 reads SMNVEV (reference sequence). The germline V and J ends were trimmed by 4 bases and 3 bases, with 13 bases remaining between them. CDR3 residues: CASSSNGGFYNSPLHF. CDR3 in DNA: TGTGCCAGCAGTTCCAACGGAGGCTTCTATAATTCACCCCTCCACTTT.

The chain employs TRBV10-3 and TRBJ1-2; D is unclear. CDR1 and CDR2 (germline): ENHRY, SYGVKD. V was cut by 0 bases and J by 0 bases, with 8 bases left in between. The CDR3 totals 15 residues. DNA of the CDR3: TGTGCCATCAGTGAGTCGACTGGCCCTAACTATGGCTACACCTTC. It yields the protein CAISESTGPNYGYTF.

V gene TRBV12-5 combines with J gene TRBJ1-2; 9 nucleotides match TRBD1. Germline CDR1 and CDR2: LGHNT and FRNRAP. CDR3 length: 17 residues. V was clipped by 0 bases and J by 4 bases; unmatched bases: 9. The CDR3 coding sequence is TGTGCTAGTGGTTTGGTCTTTGGGACAGGGATTGCCTATGGCTACACCTTC. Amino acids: CASGLVFGTGIAYGYTF.

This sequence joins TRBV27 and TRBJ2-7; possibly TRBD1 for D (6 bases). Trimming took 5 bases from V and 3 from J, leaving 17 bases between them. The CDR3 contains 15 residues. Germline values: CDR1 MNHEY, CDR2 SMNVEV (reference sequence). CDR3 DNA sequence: TGTGCCAGCAGTGCTACAGGACAGTTTTTCTACGAGCAGTACTTC. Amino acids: CASSATGQFFYEQYF.

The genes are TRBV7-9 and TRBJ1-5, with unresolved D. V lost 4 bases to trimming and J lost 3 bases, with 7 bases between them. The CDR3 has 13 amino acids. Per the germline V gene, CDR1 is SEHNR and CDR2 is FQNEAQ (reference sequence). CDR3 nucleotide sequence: TGTGCCAGCAGCTCAGGCAACAATCAGCCCCAGCATTTT. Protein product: CASSSGNNQPQHF.

For the CDR3, the DNA is TGTGCCAGCAGTACCCCATGGGGCCGTGAGACCCAGTACTTC. This translates into CASSTPWGRETQYF. V is TRBV27 and J is TRBJ2-5, with TRBD1 as a possible D gene (5 bases). Germline V gene sequence: CDR1 MNHEY, CDR2 SMNVEV (reference sequence). This CDR3 contains 14 residues. With 5 bases removed from V and 5 bases from J, the gap between germline ends came to 15 bases.

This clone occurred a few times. The chain's CDR3 is CASSLRLAGGLDEQFF. In DNA form, the CDR3 reads TGTGCCAGCAGCTTACGTCTAGCGGGGGGGCTCGATGAGCAGTTCTTC. This chain joins TRBV7-8 and TRBJ2-1, with 12 positions matching TRBD2. The ends lost 2 bases at V and 8 bases at J; junction bases unmatched: 7. CDR3 size: 16 residues. The germline gives CDR1 SGHVS, CDR2 FQNEAQ.

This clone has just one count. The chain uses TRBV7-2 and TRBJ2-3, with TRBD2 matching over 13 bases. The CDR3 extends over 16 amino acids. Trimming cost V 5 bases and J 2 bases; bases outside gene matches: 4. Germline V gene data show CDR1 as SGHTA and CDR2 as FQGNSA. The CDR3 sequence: CASSELAGGNTDTQYF. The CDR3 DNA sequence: TGTGCCAGCAGCGAACTAGCGGGGGGGAACACAGATACGCAGTATTTT.

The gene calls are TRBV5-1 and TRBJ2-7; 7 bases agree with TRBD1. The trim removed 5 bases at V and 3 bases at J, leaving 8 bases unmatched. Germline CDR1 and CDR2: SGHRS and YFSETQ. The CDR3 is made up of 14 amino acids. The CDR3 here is CASSRDSGSYEQYF. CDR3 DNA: TGCGCCAGCAGTAGGGACAGTGGGAGCTACGAGCAGTACTTC.

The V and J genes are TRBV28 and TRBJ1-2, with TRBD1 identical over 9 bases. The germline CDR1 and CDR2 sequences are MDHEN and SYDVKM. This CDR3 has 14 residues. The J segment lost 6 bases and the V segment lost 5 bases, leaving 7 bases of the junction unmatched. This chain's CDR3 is CASSAGTGKDGYTF. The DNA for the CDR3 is TGTGCCAGCAGTGCTGGGACAGGGAAGGATGGCTACACCTTC.

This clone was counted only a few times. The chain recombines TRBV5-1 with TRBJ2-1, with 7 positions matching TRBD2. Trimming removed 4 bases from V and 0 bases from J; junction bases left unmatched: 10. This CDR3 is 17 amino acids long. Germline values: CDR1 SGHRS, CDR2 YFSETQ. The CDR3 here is CASSGYEAGSSYNEQFF. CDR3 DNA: TGCGCCAGCAGCGGATACGAAGCGGGAAGCTCCTACAATGAGCAGTTCTTC.

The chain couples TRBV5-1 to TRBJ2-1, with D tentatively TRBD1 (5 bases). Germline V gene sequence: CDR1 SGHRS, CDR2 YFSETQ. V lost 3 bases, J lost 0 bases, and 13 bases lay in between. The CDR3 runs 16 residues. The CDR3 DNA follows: TGCGCCAGCAGCTCCCTTGGGGCCGCCTCCTACAATGAGCAGTTCTTC. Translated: CASSSLGAASYNEQFF. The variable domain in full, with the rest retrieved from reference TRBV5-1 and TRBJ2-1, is KAGVTQTPRYLIKTRGQQVTLSCSPISGHRSVSWYQQTPGQGLQFLFEYFSETQRNKGNFPGRFSGRQFSNSRSEMNVSTLELGDSALYLCASSSLGAASYNEQFFGPGTRLTVL.

The CDR3, as DNA: TGTGCCAGCAGTGCATCCCGGGGGACGGGACTAGCTTTCTTT. This encodes CASSASRGTGLAFF. The chain carries TRBV27 and TRBJ1-1; D may be TRBD1 (5 bases). V lost 5 bases and J lost 10, with 20 bases in between. Germline CDR1 is MNHEY and CDR2 is SMNVEV (reference sequence). The CDR3 totals 14 residues.

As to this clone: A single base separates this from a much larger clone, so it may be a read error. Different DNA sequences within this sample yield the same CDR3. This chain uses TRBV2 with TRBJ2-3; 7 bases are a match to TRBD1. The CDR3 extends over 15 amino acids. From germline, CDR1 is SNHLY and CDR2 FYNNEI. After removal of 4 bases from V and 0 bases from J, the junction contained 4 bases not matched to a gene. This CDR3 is CASSGGTASTDTQYF. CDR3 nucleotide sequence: TGTGCCAGCAGTGGGGGGACAGCTAGCACAGATACGCAGTATTTT.

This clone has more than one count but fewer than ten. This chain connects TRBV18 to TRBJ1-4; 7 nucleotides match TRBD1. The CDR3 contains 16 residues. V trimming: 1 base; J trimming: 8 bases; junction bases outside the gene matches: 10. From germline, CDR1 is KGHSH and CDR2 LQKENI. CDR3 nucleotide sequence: TGTGCCAGCTCACCACGAATCGGCAGGGGGGACGAAAAACTGTTTTTT. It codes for CASSPRIGRGDEKLFF.

The CDR3 is CAVGGNTGANVLTF. The CDR3, as DNA: TGTGCCGTCGGAGGGAATACTGGGGCCAACGTCCTGACTTTC. The chain has TRBV10-3 and TRBJ2-6; perhaps TRBD2 as D (6 bases). V lost 11 bases, J lost 2 bases, and 13 bases lay in between. Per germline, CDR1 ENHRY and CDR2 SYGVKD. This CDR3 is 14 amino acids long.

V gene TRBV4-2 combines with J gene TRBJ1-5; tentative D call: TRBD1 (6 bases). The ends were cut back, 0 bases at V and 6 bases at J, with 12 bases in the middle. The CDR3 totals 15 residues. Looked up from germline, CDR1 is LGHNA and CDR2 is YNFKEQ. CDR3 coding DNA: TGTGCCAGCAGCCAAGATCCGACAGGCGGTCAGCCCCAGCATTTT. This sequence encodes CASSQDPTGGQPQHF.

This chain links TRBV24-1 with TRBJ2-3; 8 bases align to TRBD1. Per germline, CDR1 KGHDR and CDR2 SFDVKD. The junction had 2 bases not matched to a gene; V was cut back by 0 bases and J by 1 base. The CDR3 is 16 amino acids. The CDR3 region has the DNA TGTGCCACCAGTGATTTGGACAGGGGTGGCACAGATACGCAGTATTTT. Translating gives CATSDLDRGGTDTQYF.